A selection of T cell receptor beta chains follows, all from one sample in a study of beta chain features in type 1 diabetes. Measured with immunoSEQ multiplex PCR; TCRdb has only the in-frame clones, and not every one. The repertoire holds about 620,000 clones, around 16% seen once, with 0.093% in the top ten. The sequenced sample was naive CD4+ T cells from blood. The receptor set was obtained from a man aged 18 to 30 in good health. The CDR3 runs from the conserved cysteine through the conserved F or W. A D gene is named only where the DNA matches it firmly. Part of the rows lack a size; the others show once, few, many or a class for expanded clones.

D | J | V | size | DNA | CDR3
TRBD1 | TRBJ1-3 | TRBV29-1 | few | TGCAGCGTTACCGGACAGGGAGGTGGAAACACCATATATTTT | CSVTGQGGGNTIYF
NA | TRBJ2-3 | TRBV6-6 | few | TGTGCCAGCAGTTACCTCAGGGTCTCTAGCACAGATACGCAGTATTTT | CASSYLRVSSTDTQYF
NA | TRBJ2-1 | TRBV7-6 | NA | TGTGCCAGCAGCTTAGCCCCCCGGCAGGGAAATTACAATGAGCAGTTCTTC | CASSLAPRQGNYNEQFF
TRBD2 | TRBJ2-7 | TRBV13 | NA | TGTGCCAGCAGCTTGGGTAGCGGGTTGGTGTCCTACGAGCAGTACTTC | CASSLGSGLVSYEQYF
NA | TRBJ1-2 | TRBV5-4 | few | TGTGCCAGCAGCTTGGGGGCATCGAGGACAGTCCTCTTC | CASSLGASRTVLF
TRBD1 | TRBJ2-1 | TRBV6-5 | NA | TGTGCCAGCAGCCCTCGACAGGGTTCCTACAATGAGCAGTTCTTC | CASSPRQGSYNEQFF
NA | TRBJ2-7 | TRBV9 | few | TGTGCCAGCAGCCCACAGGGTAGGGCCCCAACCTACGAGCAGTACTTC | CASSPQGRAPTYEQYF
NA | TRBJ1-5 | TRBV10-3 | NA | TGTGCCATCAGTAGGGAATCCGGCCCAAGCAATCAGCCCCAGCATTTT | CAISRESGPSNQPQHF
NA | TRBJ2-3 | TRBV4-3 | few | TGCGCCAGCAGCCGGTCTGGGGGGGGCTTAAGCACAGATACGCAGTATTTT | CASSRSGGGLSTDTQYF
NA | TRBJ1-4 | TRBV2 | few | TGTGCCAGCAGTGTTGGAGGAAATGAAAAACTGTTTTTT | CASSVGGNEKLFF
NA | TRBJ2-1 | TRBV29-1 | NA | TGCAGCGCAGTAGCAGGGGCTGGGAATGAGCAGTTCTTC | CSAVAGAGNEQFF
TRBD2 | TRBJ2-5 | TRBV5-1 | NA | TGCGCCAGCAGCCCCGGACTAGCGGGGGGCCAAGAGACCCAGTACTTC | CASSPGLAGGQETQYF
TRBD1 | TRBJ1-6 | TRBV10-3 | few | TGTGCCATCAGGGGGGGACAGGGGAATTCACCCCTCCACTTT | CAIRGGQGNSPLHF
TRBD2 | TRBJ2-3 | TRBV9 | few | TGTGCCAGCAGCGTAGGAGCAGGAGCTAGCGGGAGGATAGATACGCAGTATTTT | CASSVGAGASGRIDTQYF
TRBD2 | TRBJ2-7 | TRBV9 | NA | TGTGCCAGCAGCCCTCGAGGGACTAGCGTCTACGAGCAGTACTTC | CASSPRGTSVYEQYF
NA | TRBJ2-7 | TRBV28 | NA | TGTGCCAGCAGTTTAACCCCAGGAAGGGAGCAGTACTTC | CASSLTPGREQYF
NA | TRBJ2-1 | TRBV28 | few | TGTGCCAGCAGCCTAGCGTTGATACAGTTCTTC | CASSLALIQFF
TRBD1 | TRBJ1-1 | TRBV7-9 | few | TGTGCCAGCAGCCCACGACAGGGGATGAACACTGAAGCTTTCTTT | CASSPRQGMNTEAFF
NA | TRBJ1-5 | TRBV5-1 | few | TGCGCCAGCAGCTCGGGTGCCGCAGGCTACAATCAGCCCCAGCATTTT | CASSSGAAGYNQPQHF
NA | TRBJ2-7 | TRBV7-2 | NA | TGTGCCAGCAGCTCAGGGGGGTCTTCGTACGAGCAGTACTTC | CASSSGGSSYEQYF
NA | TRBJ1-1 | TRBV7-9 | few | TGTGCCAGCAGCTTTTGGGGCTTGTATTTTTCGGACACTGAAGCTTTCTTT | CASSFWGLYFSDTEAFF
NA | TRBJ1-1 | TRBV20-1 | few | TGCAGTGCTAGTTTGAACACTGAAGCTTTCTTT | CSASLNTEAFF
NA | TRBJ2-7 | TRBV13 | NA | TGTGCCAGCAGCTTAGAATCAGGGAACTACGAGCAGTACTTC | CASSLESGNYEQYF
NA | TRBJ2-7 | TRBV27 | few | TGTGCCAGTCACAGCCGGGGCGGGCAGTACTTC | CASHSRGGQYF
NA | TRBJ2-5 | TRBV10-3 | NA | TGTGCCATCAGTGCCAACAGAAGGGGGGAGACCCAGTACTTC | CAISANRRGETQYF
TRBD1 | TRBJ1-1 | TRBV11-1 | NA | TGTGCCAGCAGCTTAAATCCCCGGACAGGTAACACTGAAGCTTTCTTT | CASSLNPRTGNTEAFF
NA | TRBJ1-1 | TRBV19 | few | TGTGCCAGTAGTCCACCGATCGAGGTTGGAGCTTTCTTT | CASSPPIEVGAFF
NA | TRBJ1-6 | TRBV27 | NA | TGTGCCAGCAGTTTAGCGCGTTCCTATAATTCACCCCTCCACTTT | CASSLARSYNSPLHF
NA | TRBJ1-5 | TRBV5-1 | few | TGCGCCAGCAGCCCTCAGGGACTCGGTCAGCCCCAGCATTTT | CASSPQGLGQPQHF